The 3 T cell receptor beta chains in this list originate from one sample, sequenced in a study of blood T cells in healthy people across ages. The second PCR ran roughly 6 to 12 cycles with a sample-barcoded 5' primer and J-beta primers. TCRdb reprocessed the 5' RACE reads with MiXCR, giving one entry per CDR3 protein. The data show about 1 million distinct CDR3 sequences, 40% to 50% seen once. Specimen: blood. Source of these receptors: a woman in her sixties or seventies in good health.

The chain uses TRBV6-5 and TRBJ2-7; 7 bases match TRBD1. The V and J ends lost 4 bases and 4 bases, in that order; junction bases with no gene match: 7. Germline V gives CDR1 MNHEY, CDR2 SVGAGI. This CDR3 spans 14 amino acids. The CDR3 bases are TGTGCCAGCAGTTCATGGGACAGAAAGTACGAGCAGTACTTC. Translated, it gives CASSSWDRKYEQYF.

The chain couples TRBV9 to TRBJ2-1; D is ambiguous. The CDR3 loop spans 17 amino acids. Trimming stripped 4 bases from V and 3 bases from J, with 20 bases between. Germline lookup yields CDR1 SGDLS and CDR2 YYNGEE. CDR3 nucleotide sequence: TGTGCCAGCAGCCGAACCTGGACCCCGCGAGTCTACAATGAGCAGTTCTTC. It codes for CASSRTWTPRVYNEQFF.

Only one count was recorded for this clonotype. The chain combines TRBV27 with TRBJ2-7; D is unclear. Germline CDR1 MNHEY, CDR2 SMNVEV (reference sequence). This CDR3 comprises 14 residues. Trimming took off 5 bases at V and 5 bases at J, with 16 bases between the two ends. In nucleotides, the CDR3 is TGTGCCAGCAGTCCGCTTCCTGGGCTGCACGAGCAGTACTTC. Translation: CASSPLPGLHEQYF.